The next 13 T cell receptor beta chains were all read from a single sample in a study of graft-versus-host responses after intestinal transplantation (dated by TCRdb to the early 2020s). The method behind the library was the immunoSEQ multiplex PCR assay. As stored in TCRdb, this immuneACCESS dataset retains in-frame rearrangements with V and J assigned. A fraction of the clones does not appear; measured against another copy, unresolved V genes explain less than half of the discrepancy, and the remainder lacks a known reason. Here the sample has 85,000 to 100,000 clones; roughly 82% occur a single time. Around 1.4% of the sample belongs to the ten largest clones. This material consisted of PBMCs, taken 255 days after intestinal transplant. Every receptor here comes from a human patient who received an intestinal transplant, so some T cells may come from the graft donor.

The rearrangement joins TRBV7-8 to TRBJ2-5, with 7 bases that match TRBD2. V lost 5 bases and J lost 4; bases outside the gene matches: 10. Germline CDR1 SGHVS, CDR2 FQNEAQ. There are 15 residues in the CDR3. The CDR3 is CASSPAGGKGETQYF. DNA for the CDR3: TGTGCCAGCAGCCCCGCCGGGGGGAAAGGAGAGACCCAGTACTTC.

V usage is TRBV14 and J usage is TRBJ1-5; tentatively, D is TRBD1 (5 bases). This CDR3 spans 16 amino acids. Germline V CDR1 and CDR2: SGHDN, FVKESK. V was shortened by 6 bases and J by 6 bases, with 21 bases between the two germline ends. The CDR3 bases are TGTGCCAGCAGTCAGGAAACCGGGGCTGCGGGTCAGCCCCAGCATTTT. Protein sequence: CASSQETGAAGQPQHF.

V usage is TRBV5-6 and J usage is TRBJ2-1, with a tentative D call TRBD1 (6 bases). CDR3 length: 14 residues. From germline, CDR1 is SGHDT and CDR2 YYEEEE. The V end was cut by 2 bases, the J end by 5 bases, with 11 bases between. For the CDR3, the DNA is TGTGCCAGCAGCTTAGTGGCAGGGGACAATGAGCAGTTCTTC. It encodes CASSLVAGDNEQFF.

The chain links TRBV27 to TRBJ1-6, with 7 positions matching TRBD1. CDR1 and CDR2 from the germline V gene are MNHEY and SMNVEV (reference sequence). The CDR3 totals 18 residues. The ends lost 3 bases at V and 1 base at J; junction bases unmatched: 9. The CDR3 loop reads CASSFSFQGGSYNSPLHF. CDR3 sequence (DNA): TGTGCCAGCAGTTTTAGTTTTCAGGGGGGGTCCTATAATTCACCCCTCCACTTT.

This clone has more than one count but fewer than ten. The V call is TRBV28, the J call TRBJ1-6; tentative D call: TRBD1 (6 bases). This CDR3 region has 16 residues. The V and J ends lost 5 bases and 7 bases respectively, with 18 bases between them. Germline CDR1 is MDHEN and CDR2 is SYDVKM. CDR3 amino acids: CASSPPRGTTNSPLHF. DNA for the CDR3: TGTGCCAGCAGTCCCCCCCGTGGGACAACAAATTCACCCCTCCACTTT.

This chain connects TRBV30 to TRBJ2-7, with D possibly being TRBD1 or TRBD2 (5 bases each). The CDR3 has 15 amino acids. In germline, CDR1 is GTSNPN, CDR2 SVGIG (reference sequence). V was clipped by 4 bases and J by 0 bases, with 16 bases between them. This CDR3 is CAWKPGEGSSYEQYV. CDR3 bases: TGTGCCTGGAAACCGGGCGAGGGGAGCTCCTACGAGCAGTACGTC.

This rearrangement joins TRBV6-4 to TRBJ2-2; D gene uncertain. Germline CDR1 and CDR2: MRHNA and SNTAGT. The CDR3 runs 13 residues. V was clipped by 4 bases and J by 5 bases, with 8 bases between them. The CDR3 sequence: CASSASETGELFF. CDR3 coding DNA: TGTGCCAGCAGTGCGTCAGAGACCGGGGAGCTGTTTTTT.

This clone occurred once. This chain's CDR3 is CASSLGGAGYTF. DNA of the CDR3: TGTGCCAGCAGTTTGGGTGGGGCTGGCTACACCTTC. This chain uses TRBV27 with TRBJ1-2, with D perhaps TRBD1 (5 bases). The germline V gene encodes CDR1 MNHEY and CDR2 SMNVEV (reference sequence). This CDR3 region has 12 residues. Deletions cut 3 bases from V and 7 bases from J, with 9 bases between.

V is TRBV28 and J is TRBJ2-7; unclear D gene. This CDR3 is 12 amino acids long. V was pared by 7 bases and J by 1 base, with 8 bases between. The germline V gene encodes CDR1 MDHEN and CDR2 SYDVKM. CDR3 coding DNA: TGTGCCAGCAATGAACAGTCCTACGAGCAGTACTTC. It translates to CASNEQSYEQYF.

The chain uses TRBV6-5 and TRBJ1-4; D is uncertain. The CDR3 is made up of 14 amino acids. Germline CDR1 and CDR2: MNHEY and SVGAGI. V was shortened by 8 bases and J by 4 bases, with 14 bases between the two germline ends. The CDR3 reads CASRPLISNEKLFF. The CDR3 DNA reads as TGTGCCAGCCGCCCATTGATCAGTAATGAAAAACTGTTTTTT.

J is TRBJ2-7 and V is TRBV2, with TRBD2 as a possible D gene (6 bases). Per germline, CDR1 SNHLY and CDR2 FYNNEI. Trimming shortened V by 2 bases and J by 1 base, and 12 bases separated the two germline ends. There are 15 residues in the CDR3. The chain's CDR3 is CASSEWRAPSYEQYV. The CDR3 DNA sequence: TGTGCCAGCAGTGAATGGAGGGCCCCTTCCTACGAGCAGTACGTC.

This clone showed up just once. This sequence joins TRBV5-8 and TRBJ2-7; a possible D gene is TRBD2 (5 bases). Per germline, CDR1 SGHTS and CDR2 YDEGEE. The CDR3 is made up of 13 amino acids. The V and J ends lost 2 bases and 4 bases respectively, with 10 bases between them. The CDR3 DNA follows: TGTGCCAGCAGCTTTGCAGGAGGTTACGAGCAGTACTTC. It yields the protein CASSFAGGYEQYF.

The rearrangement joins TRBV5-1 to TRBJ2-3; D call uncertain. The V gene's germline CDR1 is SGHRS and CDR2 YFSETQ. The CDR3 has 12 amino acids. Trimming took 7 bases from V and 6 from J, leaving 12 bases between them. The CDR3 region has the DNA TGCGCCAGCCGCCTCTCTGAGGATACGCAGTATTTT. Its translation is CASRLSEDTQYF.